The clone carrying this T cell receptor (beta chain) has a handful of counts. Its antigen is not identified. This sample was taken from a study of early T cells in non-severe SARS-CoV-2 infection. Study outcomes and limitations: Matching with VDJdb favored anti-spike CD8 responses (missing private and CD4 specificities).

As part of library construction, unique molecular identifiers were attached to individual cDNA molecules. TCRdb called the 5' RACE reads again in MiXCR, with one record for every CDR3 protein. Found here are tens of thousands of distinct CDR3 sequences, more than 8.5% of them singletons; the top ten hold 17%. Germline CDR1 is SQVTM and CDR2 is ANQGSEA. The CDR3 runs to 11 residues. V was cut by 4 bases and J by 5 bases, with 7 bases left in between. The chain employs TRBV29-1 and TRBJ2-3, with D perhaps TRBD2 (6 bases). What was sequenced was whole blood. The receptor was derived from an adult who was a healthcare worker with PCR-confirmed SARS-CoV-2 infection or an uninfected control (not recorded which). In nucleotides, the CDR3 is TGCAGCGTTGTGGGGGGAGATACGCAGTATTTT. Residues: CSVVGGDTQYF.